Sequencing of this T cell receptor beta chain was carried out in a study of T cell repertoires in cytomegalovirus infection. Across the study: In public TCR beta signatures, there were indications of both CMV infection and matching HLA type. Study observations and caveats: CMV-specific TCR beta clonotypes restricted by HLA-C were the ones dominating the ex vivo response.

This clonotype occurred many times. No antigen is known for it. TCRdb re-derived calls from the reads in MiXCR, one entry per CDR3 protein. Of 150,000 to 200,000 distinct CDR3 sequences in the sample, about an eighth were seen once. This CDR3 spans 14 amino acids. Germline loops: CDR1 LNHNV, CDR2 YYDKDF (reference sequence). V lost 8 bases to trimming and J lost 0 bases; unmatched junction nucleotides: 5. Sequencing was performed on PBMCs. The genes are TRBV15 and TRBJ1-2, with TRBD1 identical over 8 bases. The TCR comes from a human donor in good health (CMV status not recorded). Some clones in this sample may be carry-over from other donors' samples. CDR3 coding DNA: TGTGCCACCTACGGACAGGGAGCTAACTATGGCTACACCTTC. As protein: CATYGQGANYGYTF.